Listed below are T cell receptor beta chains from one sample, sequenced in a study of radiotherapy plus CTLA-4 blockade in lung cancer. Sequencing used immunoSEQ multiplex PCR; TCRdb keeps in-frame clones, though not all of them. Found here are roughly 100,000 clones, 70% to 90% of them singletons; the top ten hold 2.4%. The specimen was peripheral blood, collected from a patient treated with radiotherapy plus ipilimumab. The receptors were sampled from a human donor with non-small cell lung cancer that progressed on radiotherapy plus ipilimumab. Some clones in this sample may be carry-over from other donors' samples. The CDR3 runs from the conserved cysteine through the conserved F or W. Each record gives: J gene, clone size, D gene, V gene, CDR3 DNA, CDR3 protein. D genes are given only for firm matches. Only some rows state a clone size, as once, few, many or a class for expanded clones.

TRBJ2-3	NA	NA	TRBV5-1	TGCGCCAGCACTCGGCAGGGATTAGATACGCAGTATTTT	CASTRQGLDTQYF
TRBJ2-7	NA	TRBD1	TRBV7-2	TGTGCCAGCATCCAGAACAGGGGCATGACCTACGAGCAGTACTTC	CASIQNRGMTYEQYF
TRBJ2-1	NA	TRBD2	TRBV6-4	TGTGCCAGCAGTCTAACCGGGACTAGCGGGGATGAGCAGTTCTTC	CASSLTGTSGDEQFF
TRBJ2-2	once	NA	TRBV4-3	TGCGCCAGCTCCCCCCGGGTGACAGAGGGCGATGGCACCGGGGAGCTGTTTTTT	CASSPRVTEGDGTGELFF
TRBJ2-1	NA	NA	TRBV29-1	TGCAGCGTAGGGGGGGACAAGTACAATGAGCAGTTCTTC	CSVGGDKYNEQFF
TRBJ1-6	NA	NA	TRBV23-1	TGCGCCAGCAGTGAGACACCCAAAAAAGGCTCCTATAATTCACCCCTCCACTTT	CASSETPKKGSYNSPLHF
TRBJ2-2	NA	NA	TRBV10-3	TGTGCCATCAGTGACAAAGGGACGGACAACACCGGGGAGCTGTTTTTT	CAISDKGTDNTGELFF
TRBJ1-6	NA	NA	TRBV7-9	TGTGCCAGCAGCACCGGGACGGTTGACGGATCACCCCTCCACTTT	CASSTGTVDGSPLHF
TRBJ1-1	NA	NA	TRBV2	TGTGCCAGCAGTGAAGAGGAAGGGGACACTGAAGCTTTCTTT	CASSEEEGDTEAFF
TRBJ2-3	NA	TRBD2	TRBV28	TGTGCCAGCAAGGAGCGGGGGCGATCGCAGTATTTT	CASKERGRSQYF
TRBJ1-2	NA	TRBD1	TRBV7-2	TGTGCCAGCAGCGCATCTTCCGGGACAGCGTATGGCTACACCTTC	CASSASSGTAYGYTF
TRBJ2-2	NA	NA	TRBV6-5	TGTGCCAGCAGTTTTGGGGACGCCGCCGGGGAGCTGTTTTTT	CASSFGDAAGELFF
TRBJ1-2	once	NA	TRBV4-3	TGCGCCAGCAGCCAAGATAGAAGGAAGTTCCCGAATTATGGCTACACCTTC	CASSQDRRKFPNYGYTF
TRBJ1-1	once	NA	TRBV7-9	TGTGCCAGCAGCTTAATAGGAGTTGAAGCTTTCTTT	CASSLIGVEAFF
TRBJ1-1	NA	TRBD1	TRBV4-2	TGTGCCAGCAGGGGACAGTTGAACACTGAAGCTTTCTTT	CASRGQLNTEAFF
TRBJ2-6	NA	TRBD1	TRBV5-4	TGTGCCAGCAGCTGGGGACAGATCTCTGGGGCCAACGTCCTGACTTTC	CASSWGQISGANVLTF
TRBJ2-3	few	NA	TRBV6-4	TGTGCCAGCAGTGACTCGGGAGGGGGCGGCACAGATACGCAGTATTTT	CASSDSGGGGTDTQYF
TRBJ1-1	NA	NA	TRBV28	TGTGCCACCGACGGGACAACAAAAGGGTTCACTGAAGCTTTCTTT	CATDGTTKGFTEAFF
TRBJ1-5	NA	TRBD1	TRBV5-1	TGCGCCAGCAGCACGGGACAGGGGTCTCCGGGGCCCCAGCATTTT	CASSTGQGSPGPQHF
TRBJ1-2	NA	TRBD1	TRBV28	TGTGCCAGCAGTTCAATACGAGGGACAGGGAACTATGGCTACACCTTC	CASSSIRGTGNYGYTF
TRBJ1-1	NA	TRBD1	TRBV4-3	TGCGCCAGCAGCCAAGAGACAAGGGGGCGCGATGAAGCTTTCTTT	CASSQETRGRDEAFF